The TCR beta chain under discussion was sequenced for a study of T cells in Graves' hyperthyroidism and ophthalmopathy. About the study: Peripheral blood sampling occurred at initial diagnosis, before any treatment.

There are 14 residues in the CDR3. V lost 0 bases, J lost 0 bases, and 5 bases lay in between. Germline V lookup: CDR1 LGHNA, CDR2 YNFKEQ. The patients, who ranged from 18 to 65 in age, presented with newly diagnosed hyperthyroidism lasting under 2 months. Each diagnosis drew on symptoms, thyroxine, TRAb, thyroid ultrasound and orbital computed tomography findings. PBMCs came from more than 9 ml fresh peripheral blood. RNA transcripts provided the source from which TCR beta CDR3 regions were amplified. First-round RT-PCR with HTBI primers amplified the TCR CDR3 region. MiXCR, run by TCRdb on the multiplex PCR reads, gives a single entry per CDR3 protein. This table holds around 690,000 distinct CDR3 sequences, roughly 17% found once.

Sequenced input: blood. The clonotype was recovered from a man aged 50 or older with Graves' hyperthyroidism. The rearrangement links TRBV4-2 to TRBJ1-1; unclear D gene. CDR3 amino acids: CASSQDAMNTEAFF. The CDR3 DNA sequence: TGTGCCAGCAGCCAAGATGCAATGAACACTGAAGCTTTCTTT.